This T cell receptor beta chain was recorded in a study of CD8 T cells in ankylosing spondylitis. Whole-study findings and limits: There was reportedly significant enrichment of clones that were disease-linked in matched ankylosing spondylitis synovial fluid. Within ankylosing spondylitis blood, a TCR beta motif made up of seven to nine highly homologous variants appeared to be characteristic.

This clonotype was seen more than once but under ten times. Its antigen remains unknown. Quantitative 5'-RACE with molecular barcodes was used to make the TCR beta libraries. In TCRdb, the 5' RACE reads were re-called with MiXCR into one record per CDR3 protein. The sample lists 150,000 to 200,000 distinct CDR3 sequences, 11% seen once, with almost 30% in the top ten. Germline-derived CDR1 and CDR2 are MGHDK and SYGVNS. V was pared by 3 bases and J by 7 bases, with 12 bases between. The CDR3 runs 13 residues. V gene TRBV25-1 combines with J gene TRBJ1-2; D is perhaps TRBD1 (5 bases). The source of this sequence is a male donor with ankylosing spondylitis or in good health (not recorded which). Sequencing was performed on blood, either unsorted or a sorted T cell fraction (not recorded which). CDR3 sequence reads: CASSDSGFGGYTF. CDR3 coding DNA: TGTGCCAGCAGTGACTCAGGGTTCGGTGGCTACACCTTC.